This T cell receptor (beta chain) was obtained from a study of blood T cell repertoires in COVID-19. Study at large: Italy, Spain and the United States were the sources of the convalescent and acute COVID-19 samples.

In the original processing: Nucleated cell number was recorded as an estimate derived from reference gene primer amplification. Generated by immunoSEQ multiplex PCR, the TCRdb table keeps only in-frame clones and is missing some. For V, J and clone size, that table is used; D and trimming come from the DNA. This table holds under 130,000 clones, roughly 80% found once. What was sequenced was peripheral blood. The sequence was collected from a man between 65 and 85 years old with active or convalescent COVID-19.

CDR3 loop: CASSLGGFQGMTAFF. The CDR3 coding sequence is TGTGCCAGCAGCTTGGGAGGGTTTCAAGGGATGACGGCTTTCTTT. The V gene is TRBV5-4, the J gene TRBJ1-1; D uncertain. Germline values: CDR1 SGHNT, CDR2 YYREEE (reference sequence). This CDR3 region has 15 residues. V was pared by 0 bases and J by 11 bases, with 20 bases between.